A single sample is the source of the 13 T cell receptor beta chains below, sequenced in a study of T cells in Graves' hyperthyroidism and ophthalmopathy. The source material, RNA transcripts, was used to amplify TCR beta CDR3 regions. Using the HTBI primer set, a first-round RT-PCR was run on the TCR CDR3. TCRdb independently ran MiXCR on the multiplex PCR reads; one entry per CDR3 protein. The sample yields 300,000 to 450,000 distinct CDR3 sequences, roughly 25% seen once. The sequenced sample consisted of blood. The receptors come from a man in his fifties with Graves' hyperthyroidism.

The genes are TRBV3-1 and TRBJ1-1; the match to TRBD1 covers 7 bases. V dropped 1 base and J dropped 6; count of bases not matched to a gene: 2. The CDR3 has 13 residues. In germline, CDR1 is LGHDT, CDR2 YNNKEL (reference sequence). CDR3 amino acids: CASSQGDRAEAFF. The CDR3 DNA is TGTGCCAGCAGCCAAGGGGACAGAGCTGAAGCTTTCTTT.

There are a few counts of this clonotype. The chain uses TRBV2 and TRBJ1-5; a possible D gene is TRBD1 (5 bases). Germline V lookup: CDR1 SNHLY, CDR2 FYNNEI. Trimming shortened V by 5 bases and J by 4 bases, and 18 bases separated the two germline ends. This CDR3 has 16 residues. The CDR3 nucleotides read TGTGCCAGCAGTCCCGTATCGGGGGTCGGTAATCAGCCCCAGCATTTT. Its translation is CASSPVSGVGNQPQHF.

This clonotype was recorded once. The chain couples TRBV18 to TRBJ1-6; the match to TRBD1 covers 7 bases. The CDR3 is 17 residues long. Germline CDR1 reads KGHSH; CDR2 reads LQKENI. The V gene end was trimmed by 3 bases and the J gene end by 0 bases; junction bases not matched to a gene: 5. CDR3 residues: CASSPGTESSYNSPLHF. CDR3 in DNA: TGTGCCAGCTCACCCGGGACAGAAAGCTCCTATAATTCACCCCTCCACTTT.

This clonotype was detected only a few times. This rearrangement joins TRBV6-1 to TRBJ2-1; 12 bases are a match to TRBD1. The CDR3 length is 15 residues. V shed 7 bases, J shed 7 bases, and the junction held 8 bases outside the gene matches. Germline CDR1 MNHNS, CDR2 SASEGT. The CDR3, as DNA: TGTGCCAGCACCGCCTCGGGACAGGGGGCAAATGAGCAGTTCTTC. Translated: CASTASGQGANEQFF.

The table lists this clonotype with many counts. The chain combines TRBV28 with TRBJ1-1, with D possibly matching TRBD1 (5 bases). This CDR3 is 15 amino acids long. Germline CDR1 is MDHEN and CDR2 is SYDVKM. The V end lost 6 bases, the J end lost 1 base, and 15 bases lay between the germline ends. The CDR3 sequence is CASSSLGDRNTEAFF. The CDR3 coding sequence is TGTGCCAGCAGCTCCCTAGGGGACCGGAACACTGAAGCTTTCTTT.

This clonotype was counted only a few times. The chain uses TRBV6-1 and TRBJ2-1; D assignment may be TRBD1 or TRBD2 (5 bases each). This CDR3 comprises 14 residues. V was clipped by 5 bases and J by 2 bases, with 10 bases between them. Germline V lookup: CDR1 MNHNS, CDR2 SASEGT. The CDR3 DNA reads as TGTGCCAGCAGTATGGGGGTAACCTACAATGAGCAGTTCTTC. As protein: CASSMGVTYNEQFF.

There are many counts of this clonotype. The J gene is TRBJ2-1, the V gene TRBV3-1, with D unresolved. V shed 5 bases and J shed 1 base, with 15 bases lying between them. Germline V gene data show CDR1 as LGHDT and CDR2 as YNNKEL (reference sequence). The CDR3 is 16 residues long. CDR3 residues: CASSSLAAVSYNEQFF. CDR3 DNA: TGTGCCAGCAGCTCACTCGCGGCCGTTTCCTACAATGAGCAGTTCTTC.

This clonotype was detected only a few times. The chain couples TRBV5-1 to TRBJ1-1; TRBD1 matches at 7 bases. Germline V gene sequence: CDR1 SGHRS, CDR2 YFSETQ. The V segment lost 5 bases and the J segment 10 bases; nucleotides outside the gene matches: 11. The CDR3 length is 13 residues. CDR3 sequence (DNA): TGCGCCAGCAGACTGACAGCCCAGGGGGGAGCTTTCTTT. Translating gives CASRLTAQGGAFF.

The V and J genes are TRBV7-6 and TRBJ2-5, with no clear D. V was shortened by 6 bases and J by 4 bases, with 12 bases between the two germline ends. CDR1 is SGHVS and CDR2 is FNYEAQ in the germline V gene. The CDR3 has 13 amino acids. The DNA for the CDR3 is TGTGCCAGCAGTATGGGATTGGTAGAGACCCAGTACTTC. This translates into CASSMGLVETQYF.

The chain combines TRBV7-9 with TRBJ2-7; tentatively, D is TRBD2 (5 bases). Germline V lookup: CDR1 SEHNR, CDR2 FQNEAQ (reference sequence). V lost 4 bases and J lost 5, with 12 bases in between. The CDR3 has 13 amino acids. CDR3 sequence: CASSSWGANEQYF. The CDR3 nucleotides read TGTGCCAGCAGCTCCTGGGGAGCTAACGAGCAGTACTTC.

The gene calls are TRBV19 and TRBJ1-5; maybe TRBD1 (5 bases). Trimming removed 11 bases at V and 5 bases at J, with 13 bases between. Looked up from germline, CDR1 is LNHDA and CDR2 is SQIVND (reference sequence). CDR3 size: 12 residues. In DNA, the CDR3 is TGTGCCGGCGGCAGGGATGATCAGCCCCAGCATTTT. This codes for CAGGRDDQPQHF.

The V call is TRBV28, the J call TRBJ2-7; 10 bases fit TRBD2. CDR3 size: 17 residues. V lost 1 base to trimming and J lost 0 bases; unmatched junction nucleotides: 6. Germline CDR1 reads MDHEN; CDR2 reads SYDVKM. The CDR3 reads CASSLFPRTSGSYEQYF. Written as DNA, the CDR3 is TGTGCCAGCAGTTTATTCCCGCGGACTAGCGGCTCCTACGAGCAGTACTTC.

The rearrangement links TRBV9 to TRBJ1-2, with 11 bases matching TRBD1. This CDR3 contains 16 residues. The germline gives CDR1 SGDLS, CDR2 YYNGEE. V dropped 0 bases and J dropped 3; count of bases not matched to a gene: 4. The CDR3 region is CASSVEDRGLYYGYTF. In DNA form, the CDR3 reads TGTGCCAGCAGCGTAGAGGACAGGGGGCTATACTATGGCTACACCTTC.